The present T cell receptor beta chain was sequenced within a study of siplizumab effects on memory and regulatory T cells. Study-wide results and caveats: The authors could not assign a naive or memory phenotype to roughly 80-97% of proliferating CD4+ or CD8+ clones. The mapping of alloreactive clones to unstimulated subsets covered only a minor fraction of them.

This clone was detected once. The antigen is not known. Germline lookup yields CDR1 SGHNT and CDR2 YENEEA. The CDR3 loop spans 16 amino acids. Trimming shortened V by 1 base and J by 2 bases, and 13 bases separated the two germline ends. In each sample, some 9.6 x 10^4 TCR templates were assayed. The protocol was immunoSEQ multiplex PCR, while the TCRdb copy is restricted to in-frame clones and leaves out a portion. The table shows around 100,000 clones, with approximately 93% occurring only once. Sample: non-Treg CD4+ T cells sorted from blood. The TCR comes from a human donor in good health. The V call is TRBV11-3, the J call TRBJ2-3; D is ambiguous. Here the CDR3 DNA reads TGTGCCAGCAGCTTAGTGGGTAGCCGATTCACAGATACGCAGTATTTT. Encoded protein: CASSLVGSRFTDTQYF.